This TCR beta chain was recovered during a study of OX40 agonist ivuxolimab in advanced cancers. Study as a whole: Those enrolled were less than 85% male, with a mean age of roughly 62 years and ages from roughly 20 to 90.

Overall study results and limits: Expanded peripheral T-cell antigen specificity went undetermined. Also showing low normalized T-cell clonal expansion were some of the nonresponders.

CDR1 is WNHNN and CDR2 is SYGVQD in the germline V gene (reference sequence). The CDR3 sequence is 12 residues long. With 3 bases removed from V and 5 bases from J, the gap between germline ends came to 6 bases. On this clone itself: The antigen is undetermined.

TCRdb keeps only in-frame clones here, not all; method: immunoSEQ multiplex PCR. The sample lists about 75,000 clones, about 85% occurring once. The source is an adult with an advanced solid tumor such as melanoma, head and neck, liver or kidney cancer. Specimen: CD4+ or CD8+ T cells sorted from blood, collected in a trial of the OX40 agonist ivuxolimab. The chain combines TRBV10-1 with TRBJ2-3, with D maybe TRBD1 (6 bases). The CDR3 loop reads CASSEQGDTQYF. For the CDR3, the DNA is TGCGCCAGCAGTGAACAGGGAGATACGCAGTATTTT.